There are a few counts of the clone carrying this TCR beta chain. The CDR3 is 11 amino acids. Germline CDR1 MGHRA, CDR2 YSYEKL. The ends were cut back, 1 base at V and 9 bases at J, with 6 bases in the middle. This sample stems from a study of T cells after yellow fever vaccination. MiXCR, applied by TCRdb to the 5' RACE reads, yields one record per CDR3 protein. The sample includes a few hundred thousand distinct CDR3 sequences, 7.5% to 9.5% of them seen just once. The sequencing here drew on CD4+ T cells sorted from PBMCs, taken 5 days after the yellow fever booster vaccination. This receptor was obtained from a man aged 18 to 30 who received the YFV17D yellow fever vaccine. The chain couples TRBV4-1 to TRBJ2-5; the D gene is possibly TRBD2 (5 bases). The CDR3 DNA reads TGCGCCAGCAGCCAAGCCGGGGCCCAGTACTTC. Translation gives CASSQAGAQYF.